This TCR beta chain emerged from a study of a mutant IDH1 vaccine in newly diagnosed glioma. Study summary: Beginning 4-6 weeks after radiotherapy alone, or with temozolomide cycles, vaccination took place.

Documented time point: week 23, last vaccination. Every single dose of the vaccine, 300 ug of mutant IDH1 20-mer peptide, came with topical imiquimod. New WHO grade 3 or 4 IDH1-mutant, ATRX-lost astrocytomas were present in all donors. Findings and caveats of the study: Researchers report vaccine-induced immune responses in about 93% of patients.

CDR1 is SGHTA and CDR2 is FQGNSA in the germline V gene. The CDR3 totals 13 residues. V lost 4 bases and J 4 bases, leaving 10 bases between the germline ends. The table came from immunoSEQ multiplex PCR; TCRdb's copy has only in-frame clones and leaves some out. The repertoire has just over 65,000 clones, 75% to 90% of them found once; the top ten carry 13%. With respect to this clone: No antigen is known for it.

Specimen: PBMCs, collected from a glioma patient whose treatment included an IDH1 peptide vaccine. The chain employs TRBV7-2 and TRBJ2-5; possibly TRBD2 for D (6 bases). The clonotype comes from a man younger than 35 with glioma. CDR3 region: CASSSGVGETQYF. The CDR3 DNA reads TGTGCCAGCAGCTCGGGGGTGGGAGAGACCCAGTACTTC.